A single sample gave rise to the 24 T cell receptor beta chains below, sequenced in a study of shared T cell receptors in the human thymus. Method: immunoSEQ multiplex PCR; TCRdb's copy keeps in-frame clones and lacks some. The sample contains about 660,000 clones, approximately 87% of which appear only once. These sequences were also reported in another study, on human thymus T cells.

The sample comprised thymocytes. These receptors came from a boy less than two years old with a congenital heart defect.

The V and J genes are TRBV6-1 and TRBJ1-4, with a tentative D call TRBD1 (6 bases). Trimming cost V 4 bases and J 8 bases, with 14 bases left between them. Germline V gives CDR1 MNHNS, CDR2 SASEGT. The CDR3 totals 14 residues. CDR3 DNA: TGTGCCAGCAGTGCCCCCGGGACAAGGGAAAAACTGTTTTTT. This codes for CASSAPGTREKLFF.

The J gene is TRBJ2-7, the V gene TRBV7-9; perhaps TRBD2 as D (6 bases). V dropped 5 bases and J dropped 3 bases, with 17 bases sitting between them. The germline gives CDR1 SEHNR, CDR2 FQNEAQ (reference sequence). The CDR3 consists of 15 residues. The CDR3 DNA reads as TGTGCCAGCAGCCCGATCACATTGGGGGGCTACGAGCAGTACTTC. Encoded protein: CASSPITLGGYEQYF.

This chain links TRBV19 with TRBJ1-2; 12 positions match TRBD1. Trimming cost V 2 bases and J 5 bases; bases outside gene matches: 12. The V gene's germline CDR1 is LNHDA and CDR2 SQIVND (reference sequence). The length of the CDR3 is 18 residues. The CDR3 loop reads CASSISGDRGLVYYGYTF. In DNA form, the CDR3 reads TGTGCCAGTAGTATATCGGGGGACAGGGGGCTCGTGTATTATGGCTACACCTTC.

This rearrangement joins TRBV14 to TRBJ2-3; 8 bases match TRBD2. CDR3 length: 18 amino acids. Per germline, CDR1 SGHDN and CDR2 FVKESK. The V segment lost 1 base and the J segment 1 base; nucleotides outside the gene matches: 10. CDR3 protein: CASSQANGRGLGTDTQYF. CDR3 in DNA: TGTGCCAGCAGCCAAGCTAACGGGAGGGGATTGGGCACAGATACGCAGTATTTT.

J is TRBJ1-5 and V is TRBV7-8; TRBD1 might be the D (5 bases). V gave up 0 bases and J gave up 1 base, with 7 bases separating them. CDR1 is SGHVS, CDR2 FQNEAQ, per germline. This CDR3 has 15 amino acids. The CDR3 spells CASSLARGSNQPQHF. CDR3 in DNA: TGTGCCAGCAGCTTAGCGCGGGGCAGCAATCAGCCCCAGCATTTT.

This chain uses TRBV14 with TRBJ2-1, with TRBD2 identical over 7 bases. The CDR3 covers 18 residues. V gave up 4 bases and J gave up 8 bases; unmatched junction bases: 20. Germline-derived CDR1 and CDR2 are SGHDN and FVKESK. In nucleotides, the CDR3 is TGTGCCAGCAGCCGCAGGGCATCGGGCGGGAGTGTGAGACATGAGCAGTTCTTC. Its protein product is CASSRRASGGSVRHEQFF. Full variable domain (rest looked up from reference TRBV14 and TRBJ2-1): EAGVTQFPSHSVIEKGQTVTLRCDPISGHDNLYWYRRVMGKEIKFLLHFVKESKQDESGMPNNRFLAERTGGTYSTLKVQPAELEDSGVYFCASSRRASGGSVRHEQFFGPGTRLTVL.

The chain employs TRBV29-1 and TRBJ1-2, with D possibly matching TRBD1 (6 bases). V shed 4 bases and J shed 0 bases, with 15 bases lying between them. Germline V gene lookup returns CDR1 SQVTM and CDR2 ANQGSEA. This CDR3 has 15 amino acids. CDR3: CSVGLRGRANYGYTF. In nucleotides, the CDR3 is TGCAGCGTTGGTTTGAGGGGGAGAGCTAACTATGGCTACACCTTC.

The genes are TRBV12-5 and TRBJ1-1; tentative D call: TRBD1 (5 bases). V was pared by 7 bases and J by 2 bases, with 11 bases between. The CDR3 runs to 13 residues. Germline lookup yields CDR1 LGHNT and CDR2 FRNRAP. The CDR3: CASVPQGNTEAFF. CDR3 bases: TGTGCTAGTGTCCCGCAGGGAAACACTGAAGCTTTCTTT.

This chain connects TRBV30 to TRBJ2-1; TRBD2 matches at 7 bases. The CDR3 runs 14 residues. The ends lost 3 bases at V and 12 bases at J; junction bases unmatched: 14. Per the germline V gene, CDR1 is GTSNPN and CDR2 is SVGIG (reference sequence). In DNA, the CDR3 is TGTGCCTGGAGACTCCAACCTCAGCGGGATGTGCAGTTCTTC. This sequence encodes CAWRLQPQRDVQFF.

This chain joins TRBV5-1 and TRBJ1-2; 7 bases line up with TRBD1. V lost 4 bases, J lost 10 bases, and 10 bases stayed unmatched. This CDR3 has 13 residues. The germline CDR1 and CDR2 sequences are SGHRS and YFSETQ. The CDR3 nucleotides are TGCGCCAGCAGCCTATCCGGGACAGCAAACTACACCTTC. Amino acids: CASSLSGTANYTF.

This rearrangement joins TRBV7-2 to TRBJ2-7; 12 positions match TRBD2. V shed 6 bases, J shed 4 bases, and the junction held 13 bases outside the gene matches. CDR1 and CDR2 (germline): SGHTA, FQGNSA. This CDR3 is 17 amino acids long. The DNA for the CDR3 is TGTGCCAGCAGTCGAAGACTAGCGGGAGTGATGGGGTACGAGCAGTACTTC. Translation: CASSRRLAGVMGYEQYF.

The chain is built from TRBV11-2 and TRBJ2-7, with 10 bases fitting TRBD1. Germline CDR1 reads SGHAT; CDR2 reads FQNNGV. The V gene end was trimmed by 5 bases and the J gene end by 6 bases; junction bases not matched to a gene: 19. This CDR3 is 18 amino acids long. CDR3 sequence reads: CASSDGQGGGGRGCEQYF. As DNA, the CDR3 is TGTGCCAGCAGCGATGGACAGGGGGGAGGCGGGAGAGGCTGCGAGCAGTACTTC.

The chain recombines TRBV29-1 with TRBJ2-3, with TRBD1 identical over 12 bases. Germline V gene data show CDR1 as SQVTM and CDR2 as ANQGSEA. This CDR3 has 16 residues. V shed 5 bases, J shed 1 base, and the junction held 7 bases outside the gene matches. The chain's CDR3 is CSVSPGQGAGTDTQYF. The CDR3 coding sequence is TGCAGCGTTTCTCCGGGACAGGGGGCCGGCACAGATACGCAGTATTTT.

The chain recombines TRBV15 with TRBJ2-7; D perhaps matches TRBD1 (5 bases). CDR3 length: 13 amino acids. Trimming took off 1 base at V and 7 bases at J, with 11 bases between the two ends. Germline assignment: CDR1 LNHNV and CDR2 YYDKDF (reference sequence). The CDR3 region has the DNA TGTGCCACCAGCAGAGGGGGCGACGGGGAGCAGTACTTC. Amino acid sequence: CATSRGGDGEQYF.

The rearrangement links TRBV7-2 to TRBJ2-7, with D perhaps matching TRBD2 (6 bases). The CDR3 runs 15 residues. Per the germline V gene, CDR1 is SGHTA and CDR2 is FQGNSA. V was cut by 3 bases and J by 5 bases, with 17 bases left in between. The CDR3 DNA reads as TGTGCCAGCAGCTTCGGGGGAGCAACGTATAACGAGCAGTACTTC. This gives the protein CASSFGGATYNEQYF.

The chain is built from TRBV30 and TRBJ2-5, with a possible D match to TRBD2 (6 bases). Germline CDR1 reads GTSNPN; CDR2 reads SVGIG (reference sequence). Trimming removed 2 bases from V and 5 bases from J, with 9 bases in between. This CDR3 is 12 amino acids long. As DNA, the CDR3 is TGTGCCTGGAGTCCGGGGGTCGAGACCCAGTACTTC. As protein: CAWSPGVETQYF.

The rearrangement uses TRBV27 and TRBJ2-4, with TRBD2 as a possible D gene (5 bases). CDR3 length: 17 residues. The germline V and J ends were trimmed by 5 bases and 6 bases, with 23 bases remaining between them. Germline values: CDR1 MNHEY, CDR2 SMNVEV (reference sequence). This CDR3 is CASSLTSSDSVVNIQYF. In DNA form, the CDR3 reads TGTGCCAGCAGTCTGACCTCCTCGGACTCTGTGGTAAACATTCAGTACTTC.

The genes are TRBV28 and TRBJ2-7; 8 bases are shared with TRBD1. The V gene end was trimmed by 6 bases and the J gene end by 6 bases; junction bases not matched to a gene: 25. The CDR3 has 19 residues. Germline V CDR1 and CDR2: MDHEN, SYDVKM. The DNA for the CDR3 is TGTGCCAGCAGCAATAGACTCCTGGTCATCAGCCCGGACAGGGCCGAGCAGTACTTC. Its translation: CASSNRLLVISPDRAEQYF.

In nucleotides, the CDR3 is TGTGCCAGCAGCTCTCGGGCGGGAGTCTCAGATACGCAGTATTTT. Protein sequence: CASSSRAGVSDTQYF. The chain joins TRBV13 to TRBJ2-3, with 7 bases matching TRBD2. The CDR3 totals 15 residues. Losses at the gene ends were 4 bases for V and 4 bases for J; bases not matched to a gene: 8. Germline CDR1 and CDR2: PRHDT and FYEKMQ (reference sequence).

This clone was detected only once. The chain couples TRBV20-1 to TRBJ2-3; no reliable D call. The CDR3 spans 11 residues. Germline CDR1 reads DFQATT; CDR2 reads SNEGSKA (reference sequence). Trimming took off 7 bases at V and 1 base at J, with 6 bases between the two ends. CDR3 in DNA: TGCAGTGTAAGAGGCACAGATACGCAGTATTTT. It yields the protein CSVRGTDTQYF.

V is TRBV5-8 and J is TRBJ2-7; TRBD2 matches at 10 bases. Looked up from germline, CDR1 is SGHTS and CDR2 is YDEGEE. The CDR3 consists of 15 residues. The ends lost 5 bases at V and 6 bases at J; junction bases unmatched: 11. The CDR3 region is CASRDLAGVWSEQYF. CDR3 nucleotide sequence: TGTGCCAGCAGGGACCTAGCGGGAGTCTGGAGCGAGCAGTACTTC. Full variable domain (outside the CDR3, taken from reference TRBV5-8 and TRBJ2-7): EAGVTQSPTHLIKTRGQQATLRCSPISGHTSVYWYQQALGLGLQFLLWYDEGEERNRGNFPPRFSGRQFPNYSSELNVNALELEDSALYLCASRDLAGVWSEQYFGPGTRLTVT.

V gene TRBV7-2 combines with J gene TRBJ1-1; 8 positions agree with TRBD1. The CDR3 spans 18 residues. J gave up 3 bases and V 1 base, and 13 bases lay outside the gene matches. CDR1 is SGHTA and CDR2 is FQGNSA in the germline V gene. The CDR3 sequence: CASSLDVRQGSIDTEAFF. The CDR3 DNA reads TGTGCCAGCAGCTTAGACGTTCGACAGGGGAGTATAGACACTGAAGCTTTCTTT.

The genes are TRBV7-2 and TRBJ1-1; 7 nucleotides line up with TRBD1. The junction had 3 bases not matched to a gene; V was cut back by 2 bases and J by 3 bases. Germline CDR1 is SGHTA and CDR2 is FQGNSA. This CDR3 has 14 residues. Here the CDR3 reads CASSLRDSHTEAFF. The CDR3 DNA follows: TGTGCCAGCAGCTTACGGGACAGTCACACTGAAGCTTTCTTT. Complete variable domain (other parts from reference TRBV7-2 and TRBJ1-1): GAGVSQSPSNKVTEKGKDVELRCDPISGHTALYWYRQSLGQGLEFLIYFQGNSAPDKSGLPSDRFSAERTGGSVSTLTIQRTQQEDSAVYLCASSLRDSHTEAFFGQGTRLTVV.

The rearrangement uses TRBV13 and TRBJ1-1, with TRBD1 matching 8 bases. Germline CDR1 reads PRHDT; CDR2 reads FYEKMQ (reference sequence). The length of the CDR3 is 13 residues. V gave up 5 bases and J gave up 7 bases; unmatched junction bases: 6. CDR3 in DNA: TGTGCCAGCAGCAAAAGGGACAGGAATGAAGCTTTCTTT. It codes for CASSKRDRNEAFF.